This T cell receptor beta chain was retrieved from a study of shared clonotypes between healthy human individuals. Study in general: CD8 memory received one plate per donor, CD8 naive two, CD4 memory three and CD4 naive three.

Naive CD8 cells lacked CD45RO and underwent positive selection for CCR7, leaving out terminally differentiated effector memory CD45RA+ cells. Healthy HIV-negative adults without recent acute infections or vaccinations served as donors. V was shortened by 2 bases and J by 8 bases, with 28 bases between the two germline ends. CDR3 length: 19 residues. Germline CDR1 reads SGHTA; CDR2 reads FQGTGA. This table comes from immunoSEQ multiplex PCR, and its TCRdb copy is limited to in-frame clones, with some not included. The table has about 2.1 million clones, 90% to 95% seen once; the top ten hold about 1.7%. A single count supports this clone.

V and J are TRBV7-3 and TRBJ2-1, with D maybe TRBD2 (5 bases). This TCR was sampled from a man aged 18-30 years in good health. Some clones in this sample may be carry-over from other donors' samples. The sequencing sample was made of naive CD8+ T cells from PBMCs. The CDR3, as DNA: TGTGCCAGCAGCTTAGGGTTCATCGCGGGTGGGCTTTCGAACGATGAGCAGTTCTTC. It codes for CASSLGFIAGGLSNDEQFF.